This TCR beta chain was captured by sequencing in a study of Ad26.COV2.S vaccination and SARS-CoV-2 variants. Treatment in this sample: approximately 18 received Ad26.COV2.S at low or high dose, single or two shots; a few received placebo; per-sample allocation not given. Samples were taken on day 63 after the first vaccine or placebo injection. In the case of this clone: Its antigen is still unknown.

Broader study findings: Those who received the vaccine showed greater spike-specific TCR breadth than those given placebo. Analytic work on TCR breadth and depth might have understated the full extent of total T cell responses.

Assay: immunoSEQ multiplex PCR; the TCRdb copy retains only in-frame clones and omits some. Counted here are approximately 250,000 clones, around nine tenths occurring once; the ten biggest clones make up approximately 3%. V was clipped by 9 bases and J by 1 base, with 13 bases between them. Germline CDR1 LNHDA, CDR2 SQIVND (reference sequence). This CDR3 comprises 14 residues. Sample: peripheral blood, taken in a trial of Ad26.COV2.S vaccine versus placebo. This receptor was identified in a person between 18 and 65 years old who received the Ad26.COV2.S COVID-19 vaccine or a placebo. The chain couples TRBV19 to TRBJ1-3; D gene uncertain. The CDR3 DNA is TGTGCCAGCTCCGAACAGTCTTCTGGAAACACCATATATTTT. Translated, it gives CASSEQSSGNTIYF.